This T cell receptor (beta chain) was captured in a study of cytomegalovirus exposure and HLA in healthy donors. V trimming: 3 bases; J trimming: 2 bases; junction bases outside the gene matches: 7. The germline gives CDR1 MNHNY, CDR2 SVGAGI (reference sequence). The CDR3 length is 16 residues. Comments on this clone: Its antigen remains unknown. This same CDR3 is encoded by further DNA sequences in the sample.

A multiplex PCR was run with 60 Vbeta primers and 13 Jbeta primers. Libraries were prepared by immunoSEQ multiplex PCR; TCRdb keeps only in-frame clonotypes and omits some of them. The data contain about 200,000 clones, about 80% of them singletons. Study-level results: It was 150 to 200 TCR beta chains that were listed as cytomegalovirus-associated.

This clonotype originated in a man aged 30 to 39 in good health and CMV-seronegative. The sample consisted of PBMCs. This sequence joins TRBV6-6 and TRBJ2-5; 9 positions agree with TRBD2. CDR3 bases: TGTGCCAGCAGTTATCTGCTAGCGGGGAATCAAGAGACCCAGTACTTC. Amino acids: CASSYLLAGNQETQYF.